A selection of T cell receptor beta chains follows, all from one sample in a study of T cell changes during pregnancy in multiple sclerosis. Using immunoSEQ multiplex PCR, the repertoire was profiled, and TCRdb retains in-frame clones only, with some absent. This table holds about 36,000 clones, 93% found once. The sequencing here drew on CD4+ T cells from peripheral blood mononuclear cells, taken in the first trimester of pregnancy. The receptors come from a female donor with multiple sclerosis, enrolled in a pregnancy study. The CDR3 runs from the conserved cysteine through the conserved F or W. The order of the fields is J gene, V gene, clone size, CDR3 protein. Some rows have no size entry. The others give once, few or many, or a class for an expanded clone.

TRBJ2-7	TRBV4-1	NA	CASSLGTSGYEQYF
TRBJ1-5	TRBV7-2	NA	CASSLGAGGGQPQHF
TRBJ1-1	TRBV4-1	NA	CASSQGQGPNLEAFF
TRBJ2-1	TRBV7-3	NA	CASSPSPMTSGRASYNEQFF
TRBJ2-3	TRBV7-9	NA	CASSSFPDRGRYF
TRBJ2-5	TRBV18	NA	CASSLDWGLETQYF
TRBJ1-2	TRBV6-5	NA	CASSYSPQYGYGYTF
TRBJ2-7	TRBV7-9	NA	CASSRRASRFTDEGEQYF
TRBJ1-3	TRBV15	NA	CATSRDPGSGNTIYF
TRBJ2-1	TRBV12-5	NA	CASGLVPLRTGIQSYNEQFF
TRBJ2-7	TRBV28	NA	CASSSTGWGSVGYEQYF
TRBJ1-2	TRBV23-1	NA	CASSLRTGSYGYTF
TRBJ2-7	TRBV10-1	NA	CASSELSLRSHLAGDSYEQYF
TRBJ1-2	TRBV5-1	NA	CASRREQGDYGYTF
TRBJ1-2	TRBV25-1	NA	CASSEVGTGGNYGYTF
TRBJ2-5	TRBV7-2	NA	CASSLVDRGEETQYF
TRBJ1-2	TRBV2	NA	CASSAGGGNYGYTF
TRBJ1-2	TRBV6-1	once	CASSEYIGALNYGYTF
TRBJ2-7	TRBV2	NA	CASSFGQYSSYEQYF
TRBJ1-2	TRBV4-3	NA	CASSQDGSGGPPTF
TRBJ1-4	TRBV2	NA	CASSKLPFGATNEKLFF
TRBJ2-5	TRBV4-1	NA	CASSHGTGGIETQYF
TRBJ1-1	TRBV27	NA	CASSPAVTGQNTEAFF
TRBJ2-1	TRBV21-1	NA	CASSKGKGDSYNEQFF
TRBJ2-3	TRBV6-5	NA	CASSSPGLASTDTQYF
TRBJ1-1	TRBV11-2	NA	CASSLTQLWAFF
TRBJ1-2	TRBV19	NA	CASSIGQYGYTF
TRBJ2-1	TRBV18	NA	CASSGTSGLEQFF